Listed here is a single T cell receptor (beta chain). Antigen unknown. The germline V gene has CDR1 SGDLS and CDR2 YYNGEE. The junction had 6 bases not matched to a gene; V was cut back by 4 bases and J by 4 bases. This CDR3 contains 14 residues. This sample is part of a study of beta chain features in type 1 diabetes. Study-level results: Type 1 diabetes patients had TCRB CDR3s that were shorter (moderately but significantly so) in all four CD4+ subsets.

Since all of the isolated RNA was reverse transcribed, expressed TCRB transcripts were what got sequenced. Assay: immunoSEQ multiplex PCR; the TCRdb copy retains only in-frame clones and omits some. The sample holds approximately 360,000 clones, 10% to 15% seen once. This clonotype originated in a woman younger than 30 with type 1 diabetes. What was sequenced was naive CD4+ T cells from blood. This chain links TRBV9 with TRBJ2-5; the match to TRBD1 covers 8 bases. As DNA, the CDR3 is TGTGCCAGCAGCTCAACAGGGGGGCGAGAGACCCAGTACTTC. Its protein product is CASSSTGGRETQYF.